What follows is one TCR beta chain and its context. The data derive from a study of blood T cell repertoires in COVID-19. On the study more broadly: The study drew acute and convalescent COVID-19 samples from the United States, Italy and Spain.

How the authors handled the data: Reference gene primer amplification gave nucleated cell count estimates. Sequenced by immunoSEQ multiplex PCR; TCRdb stores in-frame clones only, minus some. That table supplies the V and J calls and clone size; D and trimming were determined from the DNA. The sample contains 300,000 to 450,000 clones, approximately 89% of which appear only once. CDR3 length: 14 amino acids. After removal of 3 bases from V and 5 bases from J, the junction contained 5 bases not matched to a gene. Germline lookup yields CDR1 LNHDA and CDR2 SQIVND (reference sequence). Allocation to cohorts depended on clinical history reported by the participants.

The rearrangement uses TRBV19 and TRBJ1-1; 8 bases match TRBD1. The source of this sequence is a man aged 30 to 39 who had recovered from COVID-19. The sample consisted of PBMCs or T cells enriched from blood (not recorded which). DNA of the CDR3: TGTGCCAGTAGTATCACAGGGGGAGGTACTGAAGCTTTCTTT. The encoded protein is CASSITGGGTEAFF.